Listed below are T cell receptor beta chains from one sample, sequenced in a study of tumor-infiltrating lymphocytes in primary liver carcinoma. TCRdb passed the multiplex PCR reads through MiXCR, listing each CDR3 protein once. The sample comprises approximately 92,000 distinct CDR3 sequences, 55% to 75% of which are singletons, and around 30% rests with the top ten. The material sequenced was tumor-adjacent normal liver tissue. These receptor sequences come from a man aged 40-50 years with primary liver carcinoma and hepatitis B virus infection. The CDR3 runs from the conserved cysteine through the conserved F or W. D genes are given only for firm matches. A clone size is listed for some rows: how often the clone was seen (once, few, many), or a class if it is expanded.

CASNPQGDNSPLHF TGTGCCAGCAACCCACAGGGCGATAATTCACCCCTCCACTTT - many TRBJ1-6 TRBV5-6
CDSSLEFIGELFF TGTGACAGCAGCTTAGAGTTTATCGGCGAGCTGTTTTTT - - TRBJ2-2 TRBV11-2
CASSQTGSWETQYF TGTGCCAGCAGCCAAACGGGATCTTGGGAGACCCAGTACTTC - - TRBJ2-5 TRBV6-5
CSVEKDCSYNEQFF TGCAGCGTTGAAAAGGACTGCTCATACAATGAGCAGTTCTTC - - TRBJ2-1 TRBV29-1
CASSPGLGENIQYF TGTGCCAGCAGCCCGGGACTGGGTGAAAACATTCAGTACTTC - - TRBJ2-4 TRBV7-8
CASSMDISSYGQYF TGCGCCAGCAGCATGGACATTAGCTCCTACGGGCAGTACTTC - - TRBJ2-7 TRBV5-1
CAWSREYEQFF TGTGCCTGGAGCCGGGAGTATGAGCAGTTCTTC - many TRBJ2-1 TRBV30
CASSSPGQAQPLTVGYTF TGTGCCAGCAGCTCTCCGGGACAGGCCCAGCCCCTCACAGTGGGCTACACCTTC TRBD1 - TRBJ1-2 TRBV7-9
CSVTEGAGYGYTF TGCAGCGTGACAGAAGGGGCTGGCTATGGCTACACCTTC - many TRBJ1-2 TRBV29-1
CASSASEVQDEQYF TGTGCTAGCAGTGCTTCCGAGGTACAGGATGAGCAGTACTTC - - TRBJ2-7 TRBV6-6
CASSPTGRPYEQYF TGCGCCAGCAGCCCCACGGGCCGTCCCTACGAGCAGTACTTC - many TRBJ2-7 TRBV10-2
CASSLGQEDIQYF TGTGCCAGCAGCTTAGGACAGGAGGACATTCAGTACTTC - many TRBJ2-4 TRBV7-8
CASSDSAGGPNTQYF TGTGCCAGCAGTGACTCAGCGGGAGGGCCAAATACGCAGTATTTT TRBD2 once TRBJ2-3 TRBV6-4
CASSQLAGGTGELFF TGTGCCAGCAGTCAACTAGCGGGGGGCACCGGGGAGCTGTTTTTT TRBD2 - TRBJ2-2 TRBV6-1
CGGSYLGQDTEAFF TGTGGCGGCAGTTACCTCGGACAGGACACTGAAGCTTTCTTT TRBD1 - TRBJ1-1 TRBV6-5
CASSPGGTNGTYNEQFF TGTGCCAGCAGCCCAGGGGGGACTAACGGGACCTACAATGAGCAGTTCTTC - - TRBJ2-1 TRBV5-4